The T cell receptor beta chain under discussion was sequenced for a study of vaccination effects on CD4 cells after COVID-19. The table came from immunoSEQ multiplex PCR; TCRdb's copy has only in-frame clones and leaves some out. The sample has about 35,000 clones, around 67% seen once. The V gene lost 6 bases and the J gene lost 4 bases, with 16 bases spanning the gap. Germline CDR1 reads LGHNT; CDR2 reads FRNRAP. The CDR3 covers 15 residues. Points on this clone: Its antigen is still unknown.

Once cultured for 9 to 11 days, the cells underwent separation to obtain CD4+ T cells. The chain carries TRBV12-5 and TRBJ2-1; a weak D match, TRBD2 (6 bases). This receptor was identified in a human donor who received a COVID-19 vaccine. The sample consisted of CD4+ T cells from PBMCs cultured without peptide, taken before COVID-19 vaccination. CDR3 residues: CASGMTRGPYNEQFF. Here the CDR3 DNA reads TGTGCTAGTGGCATGACTAGAGGCCCATACAATGAGCAGTTCTTC.